The 6 T cell receptor beta chains presented below share a single source sample, sequenced in a study of blood T cell repertoires in COVID-19 (dated by TCRdb to 2018 to 2020). Library creation used the immunoSEQ multiplex PCR assay. Not all clones reach the TCRdb copy of this immuneACCESS table, which keeps in-frame sequences only. Checked studies attribute under half of the gap to unresolved V genes and leave the rest unexplained. A total of about 230,000 clones appear in this sample, about 80% of them only once. The ten largest clonotypes hold 7.4% of the sample. The sample consisted of peripheral blood. Receptors originate from a woman aged 45-59 years with acute or convalescent COVID-19.

The rearrangement joins TRBV25-1 to TRBJ1-4, with D possibly being TRBD1 (6 bases). This CDR3 spans 15 amino acids. CDR1 MGHDK and CDR2 SYGVNS come from the germline V gene. The V and J ends lost 3 bases and 7 bases respectively, with 15 bases between them. The CDR3: CASSDSGTRVEKLFF. For the CDR3, the DNA is TGTGCCAGCAGTGACTCCGGGACAAGAGTTGAAAAACTGTTTTTT.

V usage is TRBV5-1 and J usage is TRBJ2-6, with TRBD1 matching 7 bases. There are 17 residues in the CDR3. In germline, CDR1 is SGHRS, CDR2 YFSETQ. With 1 base clipped from V and 2 bases from J, the junction kept 6 bases outside the gene matches. This chain's CDR3 is CASSLPEQGTGANVLTF. The DNA for the CDR3 is TGCGCCAGCAGCTTGCCCGAACAGGGGACTGGGGCCAACGTCCTGACTTTC.

J is TRBJ1-4 and V is TRBV9, with 8 bases aligning to TRBD1. After removal of 1 base from V and 3 bases from J, the junction contained 5 bases not matched to a gene. Germline assignment: CDR1 SGDLS and CDR2 YYNGEE. CDR3 length: 16 amino acids. CDR3 residues: CASSVSGQGSNEKLFF. DNA of the CDR3: TGTGCCAGCAGCGTATCCGGACAGGGCTCTAATGAAAAACTGTTTTTT.

The V gene is TRBV28, the J gene TRBJ2-4, with D tentatively TRBD1 (5 bases). V was clipped by 1 base and J by 4 bases, with 11 bases between them. This CDR3 has 15 residues. CDR1 MDHEN and CDR2 SYDVKM come from the germline V gene. The CDR3 spells CASSLLGHIKNIQYF. Written as DNA, the CDR3 is TGTGCCAGCAGTTTATTGGGGCACATTAAAAACATTCAGTACTTC.

The chain carries TRBV28 and TRBJ1-3; TRBD1 agrees at 8 bases. The germline gives CDR1 MDHEN, CDR2 SYDVKM. V lost 6 bases, J lost 7 bases, and 8 bases stayed unmatched. CDR3 length equals 14 residues. This chain's CDR3 is CASSPGQVKNTIYF. CDR3 nucleotides: TGTGCCAGCAGCCCGGGACAGGTTAAGAACACCATATATTTT.

The chain has TRBV6-2 or TRBV6-3 and TRBJ2-7; maybe TRBD1 (8 bases). The V end lost 6 bases, the J end lost 5 bases, and 20 bases lay between the germline ends. The CDR3 has 15 amino acids. Germline assignment: CDR1 MNHEY and CDR2 SVGEGT. The CDR3 loop reads CASSPTGEGVHEQYF. Written as DNA, the CDR3 is TGTGCCAGCAGCCCGACAGGGGAGGGAGTCCACGAGCAGTACTTC.